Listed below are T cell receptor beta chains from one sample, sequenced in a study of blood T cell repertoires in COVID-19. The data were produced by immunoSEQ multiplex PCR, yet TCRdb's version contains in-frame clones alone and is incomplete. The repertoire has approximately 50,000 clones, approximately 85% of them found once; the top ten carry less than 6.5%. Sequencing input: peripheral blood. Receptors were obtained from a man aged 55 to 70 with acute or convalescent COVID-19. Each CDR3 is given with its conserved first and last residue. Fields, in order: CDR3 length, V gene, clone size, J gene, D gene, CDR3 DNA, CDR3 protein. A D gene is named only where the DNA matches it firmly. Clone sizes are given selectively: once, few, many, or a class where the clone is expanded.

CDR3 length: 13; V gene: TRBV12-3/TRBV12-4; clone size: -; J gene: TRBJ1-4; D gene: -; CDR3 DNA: TGTGCCAGTGGGCGGGGCGCCGATGAAAAACTGTTTTTT; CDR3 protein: CASGRGADEKLFF
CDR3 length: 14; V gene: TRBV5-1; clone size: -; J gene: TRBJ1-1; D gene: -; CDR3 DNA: TGCGCCAGCAGCCCCACCTCAGGGCGTACTGAAGCTTTCTTT; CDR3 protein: CASSPTSGRTEAFF
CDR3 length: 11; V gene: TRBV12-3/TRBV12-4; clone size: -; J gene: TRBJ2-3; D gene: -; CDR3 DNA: TGTGCCAGCAGTTTACGGGATACGCAGTATTTT; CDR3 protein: CASSLRDTQYF
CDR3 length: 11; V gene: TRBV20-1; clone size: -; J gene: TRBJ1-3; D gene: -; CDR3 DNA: TGCAGTGCTCTTCGGGGAAACACCATATATTTT; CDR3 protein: CSALRGNTIYF
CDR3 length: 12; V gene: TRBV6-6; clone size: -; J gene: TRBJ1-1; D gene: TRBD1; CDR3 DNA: TGTGCCAGCAGTAGGACAGGCATAAGCGCTTTCTTT; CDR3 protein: CASSRTGISAFF
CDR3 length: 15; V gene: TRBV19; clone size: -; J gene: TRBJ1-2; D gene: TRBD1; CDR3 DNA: TGTGCCAGTAGTATGTCGGGACAGGGGCACTATGGCTACACCTTC; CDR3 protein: CASSMSGQGHYGYTF
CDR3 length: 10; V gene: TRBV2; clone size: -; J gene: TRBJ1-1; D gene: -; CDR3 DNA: TGTGCCGCGGATACAGGGGAAGCTTTCTTT; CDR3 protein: CAADTGEAFF
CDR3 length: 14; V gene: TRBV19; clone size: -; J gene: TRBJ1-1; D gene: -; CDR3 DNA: TGTGCCAGTAGTATTCGAGGGCGGGACACTGAAGCTTTCTTT; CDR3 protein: CASSIRGRDTEAFF
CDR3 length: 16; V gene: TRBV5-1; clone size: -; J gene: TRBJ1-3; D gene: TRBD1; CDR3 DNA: TGCGCCAGCAGCTTCACAGGGGTAGCCTCTGGAAACACCATATATTTT; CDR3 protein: CASSFTGVASGNTIYF
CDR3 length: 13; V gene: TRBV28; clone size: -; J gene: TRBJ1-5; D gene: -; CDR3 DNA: TGTGCCAGCATTCGGGAGTCAAATCAGCCCCAGCATTTT; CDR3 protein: CASIRESNQPQHF
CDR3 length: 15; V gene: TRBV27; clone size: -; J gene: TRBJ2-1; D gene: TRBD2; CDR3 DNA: TGTGCCAGCAGTAAAGGGCTAGCGGGAGCGGGGGAGCAGTTCTTC; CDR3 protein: CASSKGLAGAGEQFF
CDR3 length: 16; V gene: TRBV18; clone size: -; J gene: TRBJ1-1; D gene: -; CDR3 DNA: TGTGCCAGCTCACCCCGACAGGAACTAATGAACACTGAAGCTTTCTTT; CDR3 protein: CASSPRQELMNTEAFF
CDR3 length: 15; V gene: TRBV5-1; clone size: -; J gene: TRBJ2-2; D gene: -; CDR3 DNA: TGCGCCAGCAGCCCTCGGCAGGTTAGCACCGGGGAGTTGTTTTTT; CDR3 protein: CASSPRQVSTGELFF
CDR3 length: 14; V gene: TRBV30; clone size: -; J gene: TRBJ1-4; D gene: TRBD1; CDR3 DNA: TGTGCCTGGAGGAGACAGGGATTAGGTGAAAAACTGTTTTTT; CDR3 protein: CAWRRQGLGEKLFF
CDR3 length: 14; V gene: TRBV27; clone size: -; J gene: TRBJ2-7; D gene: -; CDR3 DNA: TGTGCCAGCAGCCCCGCAGGGAGGGGGTACGAGCAGTACTTC; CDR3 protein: CASSPAGRGYEQYF
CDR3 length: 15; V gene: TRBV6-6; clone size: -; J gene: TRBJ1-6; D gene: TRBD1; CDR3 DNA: TGTGCCAGCACCTCCCGAGCAGGGGGCAATTCACCCCTCCACTTT; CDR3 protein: CASTSRAGGNSPLHF
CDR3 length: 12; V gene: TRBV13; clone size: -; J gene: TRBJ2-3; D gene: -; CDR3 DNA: TGTGCCAGCAGCCAAAACACAGATACGCAGTATTTT; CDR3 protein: CASSQNTDTQYF
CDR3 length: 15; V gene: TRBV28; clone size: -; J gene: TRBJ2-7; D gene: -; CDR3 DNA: TGTGCCAGCAGACCCTTACTCCTCCGGTCCTACGAGCAGTACTTC; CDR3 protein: CASRPLLLRSYEQYF
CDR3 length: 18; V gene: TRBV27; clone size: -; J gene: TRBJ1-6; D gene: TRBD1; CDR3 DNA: TGTGCCAGCAGCGCGGACAGGTCGTCTAGCTCCTATAATTCACCCCTCCACTTT; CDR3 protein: CASSADRSSSSYNSPLHF
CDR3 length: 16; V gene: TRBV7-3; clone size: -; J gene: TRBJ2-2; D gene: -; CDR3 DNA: TGTGCCAGCAGCTTAACGGCAACCCATGACACCGGGGAGCTGTTTTTT; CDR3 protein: CASSLTATHDTGELFF
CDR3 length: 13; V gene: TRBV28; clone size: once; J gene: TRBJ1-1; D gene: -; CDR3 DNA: TGTGCCAGCCACACTTCAGGGAGGGCTGAAGCTTTCTTT; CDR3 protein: CASHTSGRAEAFF
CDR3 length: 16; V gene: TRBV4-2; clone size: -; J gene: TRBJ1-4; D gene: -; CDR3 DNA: TGTGCCAGCAGCCAAAGGTATAGGGGGACTAATGAAAAACTGTTTTTT; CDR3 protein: CASSQRYRGTNEKLFF
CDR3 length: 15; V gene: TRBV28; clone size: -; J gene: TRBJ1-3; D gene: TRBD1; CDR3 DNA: TGTGCCAGCAGCCCGGGGACAGCTCCTGGAAACACCATATATTTT; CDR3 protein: CASSPGTAPGNTIYF
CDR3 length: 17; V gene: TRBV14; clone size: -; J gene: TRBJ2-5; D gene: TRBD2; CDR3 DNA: TGTGCCAGCAGCCATGGACTGGGGCGGGAGGACCAAGAGACCCAGTACTTC; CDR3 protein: CASSHGLGREDQETQYF
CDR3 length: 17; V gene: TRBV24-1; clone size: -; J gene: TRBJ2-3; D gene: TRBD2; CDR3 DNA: TGTGCCACCAGTGATTTCTGGCGGGAGGGGGGCACAGATACGCAGTATTTT; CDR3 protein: CATSDFWREGGTDTQYF
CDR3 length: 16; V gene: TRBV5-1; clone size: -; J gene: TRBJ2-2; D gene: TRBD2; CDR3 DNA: TGCGCCAGCAGCTTGAGGCTAGCGGGAGGAGCCGGGGAGCTGTTTTTT; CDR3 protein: CASSLRLAGGAGELFF
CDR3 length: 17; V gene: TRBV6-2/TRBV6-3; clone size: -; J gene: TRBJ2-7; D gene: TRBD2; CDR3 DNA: TGTGCCAGCAGCGGGGTAGCGGGACTTCCTACAACCTACGAGCAGTACTTC; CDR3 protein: CASSGVAGLPTTYEQYF
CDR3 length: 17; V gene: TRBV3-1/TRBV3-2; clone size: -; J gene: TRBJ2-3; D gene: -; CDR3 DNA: TGTGCCAGCAGCCAAGAAATGGTATCGACTATCGCAGATACGCAGTATTTT; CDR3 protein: CASSQEMVSTIADTQYF
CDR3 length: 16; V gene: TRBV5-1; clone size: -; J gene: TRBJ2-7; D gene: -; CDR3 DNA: TGCGCCAGCAGCTTGGCCGTGGGGCCCTCCTCCTACGAGCAGTACTTC; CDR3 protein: CASSLAVGPSSYEQYF
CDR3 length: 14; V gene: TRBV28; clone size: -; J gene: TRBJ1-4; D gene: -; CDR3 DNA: TGTGCCAGCAGTTTGACCCCGCGGGATGAAAAACTGTTTTTT; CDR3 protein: CASSLTPRDEKLFF
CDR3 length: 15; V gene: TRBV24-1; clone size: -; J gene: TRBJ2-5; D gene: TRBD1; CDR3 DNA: TGTGCCACCAGTGATTCTTGGCAGGGGGCCCAGACCCAGTACTTC; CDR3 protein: CATSDSWQGAQTQYF
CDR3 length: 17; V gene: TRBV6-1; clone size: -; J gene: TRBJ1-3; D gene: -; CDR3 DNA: TGTGCCAGCAGTGAATGGGGACACCAGACCTCTGGAAACACCATATATTTT; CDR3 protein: CASSEWGHQTSGNTIYF
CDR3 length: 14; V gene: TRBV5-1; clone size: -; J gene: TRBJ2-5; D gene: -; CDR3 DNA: TGCGCCAGCAGCTTGACTAGCAGCCAAGAGACCCAGTACTTC; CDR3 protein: CASSLTSSQETQYF
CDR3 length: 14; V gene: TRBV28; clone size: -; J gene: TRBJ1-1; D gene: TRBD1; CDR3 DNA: TGTGCCAGTACACAGGGGACCATGAACACTGAAGCTTTCTTT; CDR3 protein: CASTQGTMNTEAFF
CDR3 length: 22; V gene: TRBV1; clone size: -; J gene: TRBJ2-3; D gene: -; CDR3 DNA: TGCACCAGCAGCCGGGCCACTTATATTCGGCGGGATGAGGAGGTCATCACAGATACGCAGTATTTT; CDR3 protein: CTSSRATYIRRDEEVITDTQYF
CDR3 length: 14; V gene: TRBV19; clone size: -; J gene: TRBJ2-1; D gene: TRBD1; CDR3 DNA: TGTGCCAGTAGGCCAGACAGGGGGGCGAATGAGCAGTTCTTC; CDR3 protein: CASRPDRGANEQFF
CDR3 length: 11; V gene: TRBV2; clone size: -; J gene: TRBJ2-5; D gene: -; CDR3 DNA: TGTGCCAGCAGGGTAGAGGGGACCCAGTACTTC; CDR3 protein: CASRVEGTQYF